The following is a T cell receptor beta chain sequence with its context. Some clones are missing from TCRdb's copy, which holds only in-frame ones; the method was immunoSEQ multiplex PCR. There are 87,000 or so clones in the sample; roughly 87% occur only once, and 2.5% to 3.5% lies in the top ten. The source of the sample is a study of blood T cell repertoires in COVID-19. CDR3 length: 16 amino acids. Germline V gives CDR1 MNHEY, CDR2 SVGAGI. The V gene lost 2 bases and the J gene lost 4 bases, with 12 bases spanning the gap. Input material: peripheral blood. This TCR came from a woman between 50 and 59 years old with active or convalescent COVID-19. The rearrangement joins TRBV6-5 to TRBJ2-6; TRBD1 might be the D (6 bases). CDR3 sequence (DNA): TGTGCCAGCAGTTACAGAGCAGGGGTCGGGGCCAACGTCCTGACTTTC. Translated: CASSYRAGVGANVLTF.